The 10 T cell receptor beta chains listed next were all sequenced from one sample in a study of cytomegalovirus exposure and HLA in healthy donors. The study ran its PCR with 60 Vbeta and 13 Jbeta primers. Profiled with immunoSEQ multiplex PCR; TCRdb holds only in-frame clones, not every one. Here the sample spans over 100,000 clones, around 80% being singletons. Sequenced sample: PBMCs. The receptors originated from a woman aged 40 to 55 in good health and CMV-seronegative.

V is TRBV2 and J is TRBJ1-6; tentative D call: TRBD1 (5 bases). The CDR3 contains 14 residues. V shed 3 bases and J shed 6 bases, with 9 bases lying between them. Germline V gene lookup returns CDR1 SNHLY and CDR2 FYNNEI. Written as DNA, the CDR3 is TGTGCCAGCAGTGACGGAGACAGTAATTCACCCCTCCACTTT. Translated: CASSDGDSNSPLHF.

In this sample, this clone turned up a few times. The gene calls are TRBV9 and TRBJ2-7, with TRBD2 as a possible D gene (6 bases). The CDR3 covers 15 residues. Germline values: CDR1 SGDLS, CDR2 YYNGEE. Trimming pared 0 bases from V and 0 bases from J, leaving 10 bases between. CDR3 loop: CASSVGGGTSYEQYF. The CDR3 DNA sequence: TGTGCCAGCAGCGTAGGTGGGGGGACCTCCTACGAGCAGTACTTC. Full variable domain (rest looked up from reference TRBV9 and TRBJ2-7): DSGVTQTPKHLITATGQRVTLRCSPRSGDLSVYWYQQSLDQGLQFLIQYYNGEERAKGNILERFSAQQFPDLHSELNLSSLELGDSALYFCASSVGGGTSYEQYFGPGTRLTVT.

The V gene is TRBV7-8, the J gene TRBJ1-5; D gene ambiguous. Trimming stripped 5 bases from V and 3 bases from J, with 8 bases between. There are 13 residues in the CDR3. CDR1 is SGHVS and CDR2 is FQNEAQ in the germline V gene. CDR3 nucleotides: TGTGCCAGCAGCCTACGAATCAATCAGCCCCAGCATTTT. Its protein is CASSLRINQPQHF.

The chain is built from TRBV6-5 and TRBJ2-7, with TRBD2 matching over 8 bases. CDR3 size: 15 residues. Losses at the gene ends were 5 bases for V and 2 bases for J; bases not matched to a gene: 8. Germline CDR1 and CDR2: MNHEY and SVGAGI. CDR3 amino acids: CASSRSGSRTYEQYF. The CDR3 region has the DNA TGTGCCAGCAGTAGAAGCGGGAGTAGAACCTACGAGCAGTACTTC.

This clone was found a few times. The gene calls are TRBV5-5 and TRBJ2-5; D ambiguous. Trimming took off 0 bases at V and 2 bases at J, with 20 bases between the two ends. Germline lookup yields CDR1 SGHKS and CDR2 YYEKEE (reference sequence). The CDR3 is 18 residues long. The CDR3 loop is CASSLGVFVTTKQETQYF. DNA for the CDR3: TGTGCCAGCAGCTTGGGCGTATTTGTGACAACCAAACAAGAGACCCAGTACTTC.

Notes on this clone: Germline is not matched at one junction end, which may reflect a read error. The gene calls are TRBV4-1 and TRBJ1-2, with D maybe TRBD1 (6 bases). This CDR3 is built from 12 residues. Germline CDR1 MGHRA, CDR2 YSYEKL. As DNA, the CDR3 is TGCGCCAGCAGCAAAGACAGGAACGGCTACACCTTC. It specifies CASSKDRNGYTF.

CDR3 nucleotides: TGTGCCAGCAGTGACCACAGGGCCCTGACCCTATACGAGCAGTACTTC. It codes for CASSDHRALTLYEQYF. The chain has TRBV2 and TRBJ2-7, with D possibly TRBD1 on 6 matching bases. Germline loops: CDR1 SNHLY, CDR2 FYNNEI. Trimming removed 3 bases at V and 4 bases at J, with 19 bases between. There are 16 residues in the CDR3.

CDR3 nucleotides: TGTGCCAGCAGTGCGAGCTTCGGGACATTGGGGGATCAGCCCCAGCATTTT. This codes for CASSASFGTLGDQPQHF. The rearrangement uses TRBV28 and TRBJ1-5; perhaps TRBD1 as D (6 bases). CDR3 length: 17 residues. CDR1 and CDR2 (germline): MDHEN, SYDVKM. Trimming cost V 5 bases and J 5 bases, with 22 bases left between them.

The CDR3 protein is CASSAAGAGADTQYF. In DNA form, the CDR3 reads TGTGCCAGCAGTGCGGCAGGGGCAGGAGCAGATACGCAGTATTTT. The rearrangement joins TRBV2 to TRBJ2-3; TRBD1 is a possible D gene (6 bases). The ends were cut back, 4 bases at V and 4 bases at J, with 15 bases in the middle. In germline, CDR1 is SNHLY, CDR2 FYNNEI. CDR3 size: 15 residues.

The CDR3 here is CASSLWREGSYEQYF. CDR3 bases: TGTGCCAGCAGTTTATGGAGGGAGGGCTCCTACGAGCAGTACTTC. The chain carries TRBV28 and TRBJ2-7; 7 bases are shared with TRBD2. V dropped 0 bases and J dropped 0; count of bases not matched to a gene: 2. The CDR3 is made up of 15 amino acids. In germline, CDR1 is MDHEN, CDR2 SYDVKM. Complete variable domain (other parts from reference TRBV28 and TRBJ2-7): DVKVTQSSRYLVKRTGEKVFLECVQDMDHENMFWYRQDPGLGLRLIYFSYDVKMKEKGDIPEGYSVSREKKERFSLILESASTNQTSMYLCASSLWREGSYEQYFGPGTRLTVT.